This TCR beta chain was identified during a study of T-cell reconstitution after alpha-beta-depleted transplantation in children. The V gene lost 6 bases and the J gene lost 0 bases, with 9 bases spanning the gap. The CDR3 runs 15 residues. Germline V lookup: CDR1 MNHEY, CDR2 SVGEGT. In this sample, this clonotype turned up a few times. Its antigen is undetermined. As it was prepared, the TCRbeta library received unique molecular identifiers. Each CDR3 protein is one row after TCRdb ran MiXCR on the PCR reads. The sample records a few hundred thousand distinct CDR3 sequences, over 7.5% being singletons. Findings of the study overall: T cells produced anew were the main source of T-cell counts and diversity one year after transplant. Alpha-beta T cells present about two months after transplant were reported to originate from several hundred expanded graft clones. In some patients, recipient T cells and intrathymic progenitors surviving conditioning explained high day-60 diversity.

This receptor was obtained from a female patient aged 2-9 years who had a stem cell transplant for Fanconi anemia, so the T cells may come from the graft donor. The sample consisted of peripheral blood, taken 360 days after TCRalphabeta/CD19-depleted stem cell transplant. The V and J genes are TRBV6-2 or TRBV6-3 and TRBJ2-6; TRBD1 might be the D (6 bases). The CDR3 coding sequence is TGTGCCAGCAGCTGGACAGACTCTGGGGCCAACGTCCTGACTTTC. Its translation: CASSWTDSGANVLTF.